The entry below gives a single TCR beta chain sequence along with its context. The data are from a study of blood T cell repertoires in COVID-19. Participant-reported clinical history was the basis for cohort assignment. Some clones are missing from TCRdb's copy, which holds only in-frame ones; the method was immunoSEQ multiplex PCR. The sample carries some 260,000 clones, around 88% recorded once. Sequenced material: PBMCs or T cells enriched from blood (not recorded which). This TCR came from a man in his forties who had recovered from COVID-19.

Here the CDR3 DNA reads TGTGCCAGCAGCCCGACAAAGACAGGGGGTATTGGGTACGAGCAGTACTTC. The encoded protein is CASSPTKTGGIGYEQYF. This sequence joins TRBV7-3 and TRBJ2-7, with 9 nucleotides matching TRBD1. The CDR3 length is 17 residues. Germline trimming cut 5 bases from V and 4 bases from J; bases unmatched to any gene: 15. From germline, CDR1 is SGHTA and CDR2 FQGTGA.